Listed below are T cell receptor beta chains from one sample, sequenced in a study of tumor-infiltrating lymphocytes in primary liver carcinoma. TCRdb itself ran the multiplex PCR reads through MiXCR, one entry per CDR3 protein. Among approximately 80,000 distinct CDR3 sequences listed, 69% were seen once. Sample: tumor-adjacent normal liver tissue. The receptors here all came from a man aged 35 to 55 with primary liver carcinoma and hepatitis B virus infection. The CDR3 runs from the conserved cysteine through the conserved F or W. A D gene is named only where the DNA matches it firmly. Where a row states a size, it is once, few, many or the class of an expanded clone; other rows omit it.

j_gene	d_gene	abundance	v_gene	CDR3aa	CDR3nt
TRBJ1-3	-	-	TRBV2	CASSENTSGNTIYF	TGTGCCAGCAGTGAGAACACCTCTGGAAACACCATATATTTT
TRBJ2-2	TRBD1	-	TRBV19	CASSLQGPDTGELLF	TGTGCCAGTAGTCTACAGGGGCCTGACACCGGGGAGCTGTTGTTT
TRBJ2-7	-	-	TRBV28	CAGGQFPPTGQEQYF	TGTGCCGGCGGACAATTCCCACCGACAGGACAGGAGCAGTACTTC
TRBJ2-4	-	-	TRBV12-3/TRBV12-4	CASRRRDLVKKIQYF	TGTGCCAGCAGACGAAGGGACCTAGTCAAAAAGATTCAGTACTTC
TRBJ2-7	-	-	TRBV5-5	CACSFSPALIYEQYF	TGTGCCTGCAGCTTCTCCCCCGCACTAATATACGAGCAGTACTTC
TRBJ2-3	-	-	TRBV5-4	CARSQTQVADTQYF	TGTGCCAGAAGCCAGACCCAGGTCGCAGATACGCAGTATTTT
TRBJ1-5	-	-	TRBV29-1	CSVGTVNNQPQHF	TGCAGCGTTGGGACGGTGAACAATCAGCCCCAGCATTTT
TRBJ2-1	-	medium-sized	TRBV11-2	CASTRDSYNEQFF	TGTGCCAGCACTAGAGACTCCTACAATGAGCAGTTCTTC
TRBJ2-1	-	once	TRBV11-2	CANSPPGGGWDEQFF	TGTGCCAACAGTCCTCCAGGGGGAGGGTGGGATGAGCAGTTCTTC
TRBJ2-7	-	-	TRBV2	CASTPMPRGNGYEQYF	TGTGCCAGCACCCCGATGCCCAGGGGAAATGGATACGAGCAGTACTTC
TRBJ1-5	-	-	TRBV29-1	CSVGQDGDTQHF	TGCAGCGTTGGGCAGGATGGGGATACGCAGCATTTT
TRBJ2-3	-	-	TRBV11-2	CAGSSTGAGAFTQYF	TGTGCCGGCAGTTCAACTGGGGCAGGGGCTTTTACGCAGTATTTT
TRBJ2-5	-	once	TRBV28	CASSVNCRGQETQYF	TGTGCCAGCAGCGTAAACTGCAGGGGACAAGAGACCCAGTACTTC
TRBJ2-1	-	-	TRBV6-5	CASSLDSWSVRNEHFF	TGTGCCAGCAGCCTTGATAGCTGGAGCGTCCGCAATGAGCACTTCTTC
TRBJ2-3	TRBD2	-	TRBV6-6	CTSRKGTSGRSDTQYF	TGTACCAGCAGGAAAGGGACTAGTGGGAGGTCGGATACGCAGTATTTT
TRBJ2-3	TRBD1	-	TRBV7-9	CASSSRQGVVAETQYF	TGTGCCAGCAGCTCAAGACAGGGGGTGGTCGCAGAAACGCAGTATTTT
TRBJ2-5	TRBD2	-	TRBV18	CASSPEGGLAVTETRYF	TGTGCCAGCTCACCAGAAGGGGGACTAGCAGTTACGGAGACCCGGTACTTC
TRBJ2-1	-	-	TRBV7-9	CASSSSKYNEQFF	TGTGCCAGCAGCTCTAGCAAGTACAATGAGCAGTTCTTC
TRBJ2-1	-	-	TRBV11-2	CASNPVDGSVYNEQFF	TGTGCCAGCAACCCAGTAGACGGGTCGGTCTACAATGAACAGTTCTTC
TRBJ2-2	-	many	TRBV29-1	CSVERQYNTGELFF	TGCAGCGTTGAACGCCAGTATAACACCGGGGAGCTGTTTTTT
TRBJ2-1	-	-	TRBV13	CASIARFSSSYNKQFF	TGTGCCAGCATCGCTCGGTTTTCCAGCTCCTACAATAAGCAGTTCTTC
TRBJ2-1	-	-	TRBV6-6	CASSYVEPEQFF	TGTGCCAGCAGTTACGTTGAACCTGAGCAGTTCTTC
TRBJ2-7	-	once	TRBV6-5	CGSSPAGTFLAEQYF	TGTGGCAGCAGTCCGGCAGGGACTTTTTTAGCCGAGCAGTACTTC
TRBJ1-1	TRBD1	many	TRBV12-3/TRBV12-4	CASSFGQGMNTEAFF	TGTGCCAGCAGTTTCGGACAGGGGATGAACACTGAAGCTTTCTTT
TRBJ2-3	TRBD2	-	TRBV6-2/TRBV6-3	CVSSYLAGSTDTQYF	TGTGTCAGCAGTTACTTAGCGGGAAGCACAGATACACAGTATTTT
TRBJ2-5	-	-	TRBV11-2	CASSLAMLALEKKETQYF	TGTGCCAGCAGCTTAGCGATGTTAGCCCTGGAGAAAAAAGAGACCCAGTACTTC
TRBJ2-1	-	once	TRBV12-3/TRBV12-4	CASNFRGHEQFF	TGTGCCAGCAATTTTCGCGGGCATGAGCAGTTCTTC
TRBJ2-3	-	-	TRBV6-5	CASIYLAREGNTQYF	TGTGCCAGCATTTACCTAGCGAGAGAAGGAAATACGCAGTATTTT
TRBJ2-5	-	-	TRBV11-2	CASSLAWLALGKKGTQYF	TGTGCCAGCAGCTTAGCGTGGCTAGCCCTGGGGAAAAAAGGGACCCAGTATTTC
TRBJ2-5	-	few	TRBV6-1	CASSRVSWETQYF	TGTGCCAGCAGCCGAGTATCGTGGGAGACCCAGTACTTC
TRBJ2-5	TRBD1	-	TRBV6-2/TRBV6-3	CASSTHLRQGRQETQYF	TGTGCCAGCAGTACGCACCTCAGACAGGGGCGACAAGAGACCCAGTACTTC
TRBJ2-2	-	medium-sized	TRBV4-2	CASSQEGSITGELFF	TGTGCCAGCAGCCAAGAAGGGTCGATCACCGGGGAGCTGTTTTTT